Below, 5 T cell receptor beta chains from the same sample are listed, as sequenced in a study of blood T cell repertoires in COVID-19. Sequenced by immunoSEQ multiplex PCR; TCRdb stores in-frame clones only, minus some. The sample contains roughly 430,000 clones, 70% to 90% of which appear only once. Sequenced: PBMCs or T cells enriched from blood (not recorded which). These receptors were obtained from a middle-aged woman with acute COVID-19.

The V gene is TRBV7-2, the J gene TRBJ1-2; perhaps TRBD1 as D (5 bases). The CDR3 has 13 amino acids. Germline V CDR1 and CDR2: SGHTA, FQGNSA. Trimming removed 0 bases at V and 7 bases at J, with 9 bases between. CDR3 protein: CASSLAREGGYTF. CDR3 DNA: TGTGCCAGCAGCTTAGCCAGGGAAGGTGGCTACACCTTC.

A single count supports this clone. The chain combines TRBV25-1 with TRBJ1-1; 7 bases line up with TRBD1. Unmatched junction bases numbered 8, after V lost 7 bases and J lost 0 bases. This CDR3 region has 15 residues. The V gene's germline CDR1 is MGHDK and CDR2 SYGVNS. The CDR3 DNA sequence: TGTGCCAGCACCGACAGGGAGACCATGAACACTGAAGCTTTCTTT. It translates to CASTDRETMNTEAFF.

The rearrangement uses TRBV5-1 and TRBJ1-5; D call uncertain. In germline, CDR1 is SGHRS, CDR2 YFSETQ. This CDR3 spans 15 amino acids. Trimming stripped 0 bases from V and 5 bases from J, with 12 bases between. The CDR3 here is CASSLGTPPHQPQHF. The CDR3 region has the DNA TGCGCCAGCAGCTTGGGTACACCGCCCCATCAGCCCCAGCATTTT.

This chain joins TRBV2 and TRBJ1-3; unclear D gene. Germline V CDR1 and CDR2: SNHLY, FYNNEI. CDR3 size: 15 residues. Deletions cut 3 bases from V and 0 bases from J, with 9 bases between. The CDR3 spells CASSEEGVSGNTIYF. CDR3 in DNA: TGTGCCAGCAGTGAGGAGGGAGTCTCTGGAAACACCATATATTTT.

This sequence joins TRBV19 and TRBJ1-2; D might be TRBD1 (6 bases). Germline values: CDR1 LNHDA, CDR2 SQIVND (reference sequence). V was clipped by 7 bases and J by 4 bases, with 22 bases between them. This CDR3 has 16 residues. CDR3 loop: CASTAVLRGAGYGYTF. The CDR3 DNA is TGTGCCAGTACGGCCGTCCTTCGGGGGGCAGGCTATGGCTACACCTTC.